These 7 T cell receptor beta chains share one sample of origin, sequenced in a study of post-analysis software for immune sequencing data. General study findings and limits: Four or five TRBV segments, TRBV5-6, TRBV5-1 and TRBV20-1 among them, were found more frequent in patients than controls.

Each TCR beta cDNA library carried unique molecular identifiers. TCRdb passed the PCR reads through MiXCR, listing each CDR3 protein once. The data hold 820,000 or so distinct CDR3 sequences, with about 57% observed a single time. These receptors' antigens are unknown. Sequencing input: blood. Source of these receptors: a girl aged 5 to 17 with multiple sclerosis.

CDR3 loop: CASSPWRGSYNEQFF. The DNA of the CDR3 is TGTGCCAGCAGCCCCTGGAGAGGGTCCTACAATGAGCAGTTCTTC. The chain recombines TRBV3-1 with TRBJ2-1; D might be TRBD2 (5 bases). V was shortened by 4 bases and J by 1 base, with 11 bases between the two germline ends. Germline V gene lookup returns CDR1 LGHDT and CDR2 YNNKEL (reference sequence). This CDR3 has 15 amino acids.

This clonotype was picked up a small number of times. V usage is TRBV6-5 and J usage is TRBJ1-2; D is unclear. Trimming stripped 4 bases from V and 0 bases from J, with 15 bases between. CDR3 length equals 16 residues. Germline V gene data show CDR1 as MNHEY and CDR2 as SVGAGI. CDR3 loop: CASSSWGNKANYGYTF. CDR3 DNA: TGTGCCAGCAGTTCATGGGGTAACAAAGCTAACTATGGCTACACCTTC.

V and J are TRBV5-1 and TRBJ2-1; 10 bases are shared with TRBD1. The germline V gene encodes CDR1 SGHRS and CDR2 YFSETQ. V lost 4 bases and J lost 9; bases outside the gene matches: 10. The CDR3 sequence is 15 residues long. The CDR3 DNA reads TGCGCCAGCAGCCCAAGGACAGGGGGACTAGGTGAGCAGTTCTTC. Translated: CASSPRTGGLGEQFF.

The chain is built from TRBV24-1 and TRBJ2-3; D possibly corresponds to TRBD2 (6 bases). This CDR3 spans 16 amino acids. Germline CDR1 KGHDR, CDR2 SFDVKD. V was clipped by 3 bases and J by 2 bases, with 14 bases between them. The CDR3 coding sequence is TGTGCCACCAGTGATGCATCGGGACTTCTCACAGATACGCAGTATTTT. This codes for CATSDASGLLTDTQYF.

This clonotype turned up a few times. A read error is possible here, since a much larger clone lies one base away. The genes are TRBV14 and TRBJ2-7; D is unclear. This CDR3 has 12 amino acids. Looked up from germline, CDR1 is SGHDN and CDR2 is FVKESK. Trimming left V 1 base short and J 4 bases short, with 5 bases between. The CDR3 nucleotides are TGTGCCAGCAGCCAAGCGGAATACGAGCAGTACTTC. Protein: CASSQAEYEQYF.

The chain combines TRBV7-6 with TRBJ2-1; perhaps TRBD2 as D (6 bases). The CDR3 contains 15 residues. The germline V gene encodes CDR1 SGHVS and CDR2 FNYEAQ. V was shortened by 5 bases and J by 7 bases, with 18 bases between the two germline ends. Here the CDR3 DNA reads TGTGCCAGCAGCCCTAGCGCAGGGATGAGGAATGAGCAGTTCTTC. Its protein is CASSPSAGMRNEQFF.

This clonotype was counted only a few times. This chain links TRBV20-1 with TRBJ1-6; TRBD1 is a possible D gene (5 bases). The CDR3 length is 15 residues. The V end lost 5 bases, the J end lost 8 bases, and 19 bases lay between the germline ends. CDR1 and CDR2 from the germline V gene are DFQATT and SNEGSKA (reference sequence). CDR3 sequence reads: CSARTGTAGDSPLHF. The DNA of the CDR3 is TGCAGTGCTCGAACCGGGACCGCCGGGGATTCACCCCTCCACTTT.